Detailed here is one T cell receptor beta chain. The entry originates in a study of patients and donors after allogeneic stem cell transplantation. TCRdb re-called the RT-PCR reads with MiXCR, one entry per CDR3 protein. The data show under 200,000 distinct CDR3 sequences, about 29% seen once. CDR3 length equals 13 residues. Trimming shortened V by 3 bases and J by 2 bases, and 10 bases separated the two germline ends. From germline, CDR1 is SQVTM and CDR2 ANQGSEA. Sequencing was done on a sample of blood, either unsorted or a sorted T cell fraction (not recorded which). The genes are TRBV29-1 and TRBJ2-5; D is ambiguous. The clonotype originates from a human donor who was either an allogeneic HSCT recipient or a stem cell or donor lymphocyte infusion donor (not recorded which). It is not recorded whose cells these are; they may come from a transplant donor. This chain's CDR3 is CSVDPWKQETQYF. DNA for the CDR3: TGCAGCGTTGATCCGTGGAAACAAGAGACCCAGTACTTC.